A selection of T cell receptor beta chains follows, all from one sample in a study of early T cells in non-severe SARS-CoV-2 infection. TCRdb used MiXCR to reprocess the 5' RACE reads, holding one entry per CDR3 protein. In the table there are 55,000 to 75,000 distinct CDR3 sequences, 7.7% of which are singletons. The specimen was whole blood. The receptor source for this set is an adult who was a healthcare worker with PCR-confirmed SARS-CoV-2 infection or an uninfected control (not recorded which). The CDR3 runs from the conserved cysteine through the conserved F or W. A D gene is named only where the DNA matches it firmly. A clone size is listed for some rows: how often the clone was seen (once, few, many), or a class if it is expanded.

.	TRBV18	TRBJ2-5	many	TGTGCCAGCTCACATTCTCAGGGGTCGAGAGAGACCCAGTACTTC	CASSHSQGSRETQYF
.	TRBV28	TRBJ2-2	many	TGTGCCAGCAGTCCTTGGACGGGCACGAACACCGGGGAGCTGTTTTTT	CASSPWTGTNTGELFF
.	TRBV10-2	TRBJ1-5	few	TGCGCCAGCAGGCCCGGAGTAGGACATGGGGATAGCAATCAGCCCCAGCATTTT	CASRPGVGHGDSNQPQHF
.	TRBV14	TRBJ2-2	few	TGTGCCAGCAGTGACAACCGGGAGCTGTTTTTT	CASSDNRELFF
TRBD1	TRBV5-6	TRBJ2-7	few	TGTGCCAGCAGCTCGCAGGGACAGGCCTTTTCCTACGAGCAGTACTTC	CASSSQGQAFSYEQYF
.	TRBV6-2/TRBV6-3	TRBJ2-7	many	TGTGCCAGCAAAACGGGGAGGAGGAAGCAGTACTTC	CASKTGRRKQYF
TRBD2	TRBV7-8	TRBJ2-7	.	TGTGCCAGCAGCTCGACTGGGGTAGCGGGAGCCGAGCAGTACTTC	CASSSTGVAGAEQYF
TRBD1	TRBV27	TRBJ1-2	.	TGTGCCAGCAGTCCTAGACAGGGGGCTTTCTATGGCTACACCTTC	CASSPRQGAFYGYTF
.	TRBV20-1	TRBJ1-1	many	TGCAGTGCTAGAGATAGACGGAGGAACACTGAAGCTTTCTTT	CSARDRRRNTEAFF
TRBD1	TRBV11-2	TRBJ1-4	few	TGTGCCAGCAGACAACCCGGGACAGGGGAAGAAAAACTGTTTTTT	CASRQPGTGEEKLFF
.	TRBV20-1	TRBJ2-2	many	TGCAGTGCCCGTGGGCAGGGAAACACCGGGGAGCTGTTTTTT	CSARGQGNTGELFF
.	TRBV20-1	TRBJ2-3	many	TGCAGTGAGGGGGGCACAGATACGCAGTATTTT	CSEGGTDTQYF
TRBD2	TRBV29-1	TRBJ2-1	many	TGCAGCGTTGTCCGGACTAGCGGTTACAATGAGCAGTTCTTC	CSVVRTSGYNEQFF
TRBD2	TRBV2	TRBJ2-1	.	TGTGCCAGCAGGTCCGGGACTACCCTCTACAATGAGCAGTTCTTC	CASRSGTTLYNEQFF
.	TRBV30	TRBJ2-7	few	TGTGCCTGGAGTGTAGGGGCCCGAAGATCGGGGGAGCAGTACTTC	CAWSVGARRSGEQYF
.	TRBV18	TRBJ2-1	many	TGTGCCAGCTCCGGGGCCGGGCGAGACAATGAGCAGTTCTTC	CASSGAGRDNEQFF
TRBD1	TRBV3-1	TRBJ2-3	few	TGTGCCAGCAGCCCACGGACAGGGGCAGAAGATACGCAGTATTTT	CASSPRTGAEDTQYF
.	TRBV7-3	TRBJ1-1	many	TGTGCCAGCAGCGCACAAGGGGCCAACACTGAAGCTTTCTTT	CASSAQGANTEAFF
TRBD1	TRBV6-2/TRBV6-3	TRBJ1-2	many	TGTGCCAGCAGTGACGTCGACACCCGGGGACAGGAGAACTATGGCTACACCTTC	CASSDVDTRGQENYGYTF
.	TRBV28	TRBJ2-3	many	TGTGCCAGCAGTCCCCGTCGGCTTACGCAGTATTTT	CASSPRRLTQYF
.	TRBV10-3	TRBJ2-7	few	TGTGCCATCAACTTAGGACAGTCCTACGAGCAGTACTTC	CAINLGQSYEQYF
.	TRBV5-1	TRBJ2-7	.	TGCGCCAGCAGCTTGGGTCCCTCGGGATTTGGCGAGCAGTACTTC	CASSLGPSGFGEQYF
.	TRBV19	TRBJ2-6	many	TGTGCCAGTACCATGACCCGTCGATTCGCCCCCTCTGGGGCCAACGTCCTGACTTTC	CASTMTRRFAPSGANVLTF
.	TRBV5-4	TRBJ1-2	.	TGTGCCAGCAGCTTAAGGGGCTACAACTATGGCTACACCTTC	CASSLRGYNYGYTF
TRBD2	TRBV20-1	TRBJ2-7	many	TGCAGTGCCCTGGGGACTAGCGGGAGGTACGAGCAGTACTTC	CSALGTSGRYEQYF
.	TRBV29-1	TRBJ2-3	.	TGCAGCGTTGATGGCCTCCTTGAGGATACGCAGTATTTT	CSVDGLLEDTQYF
TRBD2	TRBV13	TRBJ2-1	.	TGTGCCAGCAGCCGTATCAATACGGCTAGCGGGAGGGAGCAGTTCTTC	CASSRINTASGREQFF
.	TRBV5-5	TRBJ2-7	.	TGTGCCAGCAGCTTGACTAGGGGAGAGGACGAGCAGTACTTC	CASSLTRGEDEQYF
.	TRBV11-2	TRBJ1-6	many	TGTGCCAGCAGCCGCCTAGGGGGGGATTCACCCCTCCACTTT	CASSRLGGDSPLHF
TRBD2	TRBV6-1	TRBJ2-7	many	TGTGCCAGCAGTGGGACTAGCGGTTACGAGCAGTACTTC	CASSGTSGYEQYF
.	TRBV7-3	TRBJ1-6	many	TGTGCCAGCAGCTTAAATTCCAGGGGTAATTCACCCCTCCACTTT	CASSLNSRGNSPLHF
.	TRBV7-8	TRBJ2-5	.	TGTGCCAGCAGCTTAAGCCTGGAGACCCAGTACTTC	CASSLSLETQYF
.	TRBV5-1	TRBJ1-1	.	TGCGCCAGCAGTAGGATCCCCGGCACTGAAGCTTTCTTT	CASSRIPGTEAFF
TRBD2	TRBV6-4	TRBJ2-1	many	TGTGCCAGCGGAAAACTAGCGGGAGAGGCCAATGAGCAGTTCTTC	CASGKLAGEANEQFF
TRBD2	TRBV7-2	TRBJ2-3	few	TGTGCCAGCAGCTTGACTGGACTAGCGGGAGGCACAGATACGCAGTATTTT	CASSLTGLAGGTDTQYF
TRBD2	TRBV28	TRBJ2-5	.	TGTGCCACCTCGGCGGGGGGGTATCAAGAGACCCAGTACTTC	CATSAGGYQETQYF
TRBD1	TRBV11-2	TRBJ1-2	few	TGTGCCAGCAGCCGGGACAGCAACTATGGCTACACCTTC	CASSRDSNYGYTF
.	TRBV7-2	TRBJ2-5	many	TGTGCCAGCAGCTTATTAGAAGAGACCCAGTACTTC	CASSLLEETQYF
.	TRBV13	TRBJ2-3	many	TGTGCCAGCAGCTTATCCCTATTAGCAACAGATACGCAGTATTTT	CASSLSLLATDTQYF
.	TRBV2	TRBJ1-2	.	TGTGCCAGCATTCTCACGGGCAGATCAGGATATGGCTACACCTTC	CASILTGRSGYGYTF
TRBD2	TRBV27	TRBJ2-1	many	TGTGCCAGCCGCCGGACTAGCGGGAGGGCCAATGAGCAGTTCTTC	CASRRTSGRANEQFF
.	TRBV5-4	TRBJ2-3	many	TGTGCCAGCAGCTTTGACAGAGGAGATACGCAGTATTTT	CASSFDRGDTQYF
.	TRBV6-6	TRBJ2-7	many	TGTGCCAGCAGTTTAAGGGCCTACGAGCAGTACTTC	CASSLRAYEQYF
.	TRBV7-9	TRBJ2-1	many	TGTGACTCCGGACACGGGAGTCCATCCTACAATGAGCAGTTCTTC	CDSGHGSPSYNEQFF
.	TRBV12-3/TRBV12-4	TRBJ2-6	.	TGTGCCAGCAACCTAAGGAGCTCTGGGGCCAACGTCCTGACTTTC	CASNLRSSGANVLTF
.	TRBV5-1	TRBJ2-5	many	TGCGCCAGCAGGACCACCGTGGACGGCCAAGAGACCCAGTACTTC	CASRTTVDGQETQYF
TRBD2	TRBV9	TRBJ2-7	many	TGTGCCAGCAGCCCGAGTGGGAGGGCCCACGAGCAGTACTTC	CASSPSGRAHEQYF
.	TRBV27	TRBJ1-5	.	TGTGCCAGCAAGCTAGGGATTAATCAGCCCCAGCATTTT	CASKLGINQPQHF
.	TRBV27	TRBJ1-6	many	TGTGCCAGCAGAGTGGGGGTGAATTCACCCCTCCACTTT	CASRVGVNSPLHF